This T cell receptor (beta chain) was recorded in a study of T cell responses to AZD1222 COVID-19 vaccine. Study-level results: After two AZD1222 doses, spike-specific TCR breadth and depth rose versus day 0. The number of AZD1222 recipients seropositive at baseline was only six.

As to this clone: Its matching antigen is unknown.

Trimming pared 0 bases from V and 4 bases from J, leaving 16 bases between. The CDR3 totals 17 residues. From germline, CDR1 is LGHDT and CDR2 YNNKEL (reference sequence). Clones were read by immunoSEQ multiplex PCR, and TCRdb kept only the in-frame ones, dropping some. The sample records 82,000 or so clones, over 90% being singletons. This sequence joins TRBV3-1 (or the pseudogene TRBV3-2) and TRBJ2-1, with a tentative D call TRBD2 (6 bases). This specimen consisted of peripheral blood, obtained on day 0 of AZD1222 vaccination. The source is an adult in good health. The CDR3 reads CASSQDPGRRDYNEQFF. The CDR3 DNA is TGTGCCAGCAGCCAAGATCCTGGGCGGAGGGATTACAATGAGCAGTTCTTC.